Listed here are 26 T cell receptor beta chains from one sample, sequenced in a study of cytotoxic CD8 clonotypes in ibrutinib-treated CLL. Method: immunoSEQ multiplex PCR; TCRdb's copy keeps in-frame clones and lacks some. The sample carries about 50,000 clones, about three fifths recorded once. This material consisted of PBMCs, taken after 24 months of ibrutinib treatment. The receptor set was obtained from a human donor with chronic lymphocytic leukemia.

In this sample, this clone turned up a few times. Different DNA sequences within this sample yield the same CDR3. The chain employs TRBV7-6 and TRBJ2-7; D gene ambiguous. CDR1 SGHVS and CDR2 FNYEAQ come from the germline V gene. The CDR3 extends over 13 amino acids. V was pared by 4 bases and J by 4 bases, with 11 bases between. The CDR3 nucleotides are TGTGCCAGCAGCTCCGGACCGAATTACGAGCAGTACTTC. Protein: CASSSGPNYEQYF. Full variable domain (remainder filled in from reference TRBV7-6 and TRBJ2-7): GAGVSQSPRYKVTKRGQDVALRCDPISGHVSLYWYRQALGQGPEFLTYFNYEAQQDKSGLPNDRFSAERPEGSISTLTIQRTEQRDSAMYRCASSSGPNYEQYFGPGTRLTVT.

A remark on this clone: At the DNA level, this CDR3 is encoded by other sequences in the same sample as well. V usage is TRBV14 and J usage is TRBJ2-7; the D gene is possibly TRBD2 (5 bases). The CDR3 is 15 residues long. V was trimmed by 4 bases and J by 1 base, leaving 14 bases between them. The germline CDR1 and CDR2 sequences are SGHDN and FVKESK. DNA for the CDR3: TGTGCCAGCAGCCTGGATCGCGGGTCGTCCTACGAGCAGTACTTC. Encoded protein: CASSLDRGSSYEQYF.

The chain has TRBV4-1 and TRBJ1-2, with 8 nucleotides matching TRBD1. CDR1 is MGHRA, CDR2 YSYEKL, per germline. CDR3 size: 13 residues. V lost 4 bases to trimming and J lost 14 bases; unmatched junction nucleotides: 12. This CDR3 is CASSLPGTGGTTF. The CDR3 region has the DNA TGCGCCAGCAGCCTCCCGGGGACAGGAGGAACGACCTTC.

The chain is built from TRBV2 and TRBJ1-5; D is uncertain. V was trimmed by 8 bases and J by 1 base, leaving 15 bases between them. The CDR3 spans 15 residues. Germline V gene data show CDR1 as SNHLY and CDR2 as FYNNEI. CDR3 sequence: CASVTGKLSNQPQHF. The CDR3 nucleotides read TGTGCCAGCGTAACCGGGAAGTTGAGCAATCAGCCCCAGCATTTT.

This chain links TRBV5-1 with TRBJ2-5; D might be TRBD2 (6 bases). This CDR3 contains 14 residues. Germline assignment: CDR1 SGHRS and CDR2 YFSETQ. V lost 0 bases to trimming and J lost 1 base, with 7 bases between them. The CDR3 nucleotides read TGCGCCAGCAGCTTGGACGGGGGCCAAGAGACCCAGTACTTC. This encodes CASSLDGGQETQYF.

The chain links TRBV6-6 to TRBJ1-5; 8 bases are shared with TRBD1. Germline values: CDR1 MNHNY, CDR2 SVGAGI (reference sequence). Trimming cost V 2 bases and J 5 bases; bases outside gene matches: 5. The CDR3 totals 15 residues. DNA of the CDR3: TGTGCCAGCAGTTACGGGTCCAGGGGGCATCAGCCCCAGCATTTT. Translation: CASSYGSRGHQPQHF.

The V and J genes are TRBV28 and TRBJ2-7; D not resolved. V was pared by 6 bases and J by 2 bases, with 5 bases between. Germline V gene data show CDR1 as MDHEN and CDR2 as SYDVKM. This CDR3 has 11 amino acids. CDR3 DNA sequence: TGTGCCAGCAGGGGCACCTACGAGCAGTACTTC. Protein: CASRGTYEQYF.

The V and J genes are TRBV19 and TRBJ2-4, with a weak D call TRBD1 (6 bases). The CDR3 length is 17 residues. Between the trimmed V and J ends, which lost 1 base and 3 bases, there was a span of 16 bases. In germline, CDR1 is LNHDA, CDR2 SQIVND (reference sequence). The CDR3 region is CASSIASHRDNKNIQYF. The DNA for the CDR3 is TGTGCCAGTAGTATAGCAAGCCACCGGGACAACAAAAACATTCAGTACTTC.

CDR3 loop: CAISERVDSGNTIYF. Here the CDR3 DNA reads TGTGCCATCAGTGAAAGGGTTGACTCTGGAAACACCATATATTTT. The V gene is TRBV10-3, the J gene TRBJ1-3; D not resolved. Between the trimmed V and J ends, which lost 3 bases and 0 bases, there was a span of 9 bases. Germline V gene lookup returns CDR1 ENHRY and CDR2 SYGVKD. The CDR3 totals 15 residues.

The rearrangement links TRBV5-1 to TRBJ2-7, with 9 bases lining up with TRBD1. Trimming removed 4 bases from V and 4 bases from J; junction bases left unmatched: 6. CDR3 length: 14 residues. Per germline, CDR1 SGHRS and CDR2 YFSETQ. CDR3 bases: TGCGCCAGCAGCGTGACAGGGGGAGGGTACGAGCAGTACTTC. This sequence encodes CASSVTGGGYEQYF.

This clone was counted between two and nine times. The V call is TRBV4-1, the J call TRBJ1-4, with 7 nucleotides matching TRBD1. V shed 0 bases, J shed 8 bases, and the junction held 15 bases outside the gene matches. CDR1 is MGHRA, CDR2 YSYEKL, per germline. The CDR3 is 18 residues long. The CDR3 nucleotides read TGCGCCAGCAGCCAAGAGGCGACAGGGCCCCGATTAGGAGAAAAACTGTTTTTT. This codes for CASSQEATGPRLGEKLFF.

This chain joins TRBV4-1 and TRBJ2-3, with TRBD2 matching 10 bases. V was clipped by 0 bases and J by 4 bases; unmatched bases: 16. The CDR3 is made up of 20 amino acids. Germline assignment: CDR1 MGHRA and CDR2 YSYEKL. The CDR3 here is CASSQESQSVASGGPDTQYF. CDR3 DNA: TGCGCCAGCAGCCAAGAATCCCAAAGTGTGGCTAGCGGGGGACCAGATACGCAGTATTTT.

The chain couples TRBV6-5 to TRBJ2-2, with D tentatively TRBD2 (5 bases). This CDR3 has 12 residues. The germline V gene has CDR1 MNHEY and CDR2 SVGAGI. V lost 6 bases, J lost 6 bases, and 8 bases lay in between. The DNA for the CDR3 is TGTGCCAGCAGCCCCGGGGCCGGGGAGCTGTTTTTT. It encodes CASSPGAGELFF.

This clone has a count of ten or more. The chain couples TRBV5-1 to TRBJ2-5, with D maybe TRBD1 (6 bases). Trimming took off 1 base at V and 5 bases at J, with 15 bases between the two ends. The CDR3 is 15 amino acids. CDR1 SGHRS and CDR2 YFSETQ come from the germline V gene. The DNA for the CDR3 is TGCGCCAGCAGCTTGTTGGCACAGGGCGTGGAGACCCAGTACTTC. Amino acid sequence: CASSLLAQGVETQYF.

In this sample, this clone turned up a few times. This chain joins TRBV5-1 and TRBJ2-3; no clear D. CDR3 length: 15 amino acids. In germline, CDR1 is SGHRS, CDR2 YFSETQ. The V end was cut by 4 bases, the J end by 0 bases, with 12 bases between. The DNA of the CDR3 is TGCGCCAGCAGCAAGCAACAGTTTAGCACAGATACGCAGTATTTT. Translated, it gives CASSKQQFSTDTQYF.

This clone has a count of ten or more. CDR3 in amino acids: CASSPQGNTIYF. CDR3 coding DNA: TGTGCCAGCAGCCCCCAGGGAAACACCATATATTTT. The V and J genes are TRBV6-1 and TRBJ1-3; D is unclear. The CDR3 is 12 amino acids. CDR1 MNHNS and CDR2 SASEGT come from the germline V gene. V shed 6 bases and J shed 4 bases, with 7 bases lying between them.

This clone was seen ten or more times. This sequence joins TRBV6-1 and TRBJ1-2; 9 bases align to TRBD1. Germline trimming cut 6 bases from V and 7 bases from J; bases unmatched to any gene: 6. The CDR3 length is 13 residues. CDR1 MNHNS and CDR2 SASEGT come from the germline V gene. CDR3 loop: CASRTGTGSGYTF. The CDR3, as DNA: TGTGCCAGCAGAACCGGGACAGGGAGTGGCTACACCTTC.

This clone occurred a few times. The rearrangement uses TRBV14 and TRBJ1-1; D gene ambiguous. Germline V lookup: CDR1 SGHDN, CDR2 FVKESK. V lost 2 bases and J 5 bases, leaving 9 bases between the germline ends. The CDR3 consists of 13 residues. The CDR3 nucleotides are TGTGCCAGCAGCCAATATGAAGGTACTGAAGCTTTCTTT. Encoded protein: CASSQYEGTEAFF.

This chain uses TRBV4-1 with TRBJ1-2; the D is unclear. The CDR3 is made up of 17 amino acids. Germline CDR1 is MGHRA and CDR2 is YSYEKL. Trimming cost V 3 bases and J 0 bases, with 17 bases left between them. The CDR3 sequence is CASSQTLVGRPNYGYTF. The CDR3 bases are TGCGCCAGCAGCCAGACACTCGTAGGGCGACCTAACTATGGCTACACCTTC.

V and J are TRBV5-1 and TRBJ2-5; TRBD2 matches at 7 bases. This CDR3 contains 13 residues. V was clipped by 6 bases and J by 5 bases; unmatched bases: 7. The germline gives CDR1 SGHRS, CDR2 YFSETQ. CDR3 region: CASTGRDRETQYF. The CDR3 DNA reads TGCGCCAGCACTGGGAGGGACCGGGAGACCCAGTACTTC.

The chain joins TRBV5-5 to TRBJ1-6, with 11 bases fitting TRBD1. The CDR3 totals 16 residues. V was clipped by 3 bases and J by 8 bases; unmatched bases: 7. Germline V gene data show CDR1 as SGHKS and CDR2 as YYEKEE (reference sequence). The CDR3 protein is CASSWHPGQGDSPLHF. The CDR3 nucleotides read TGTGCCAGCAGCTGGCACCCGGGACAGGGGGATTCACCCCTCCACTTT.

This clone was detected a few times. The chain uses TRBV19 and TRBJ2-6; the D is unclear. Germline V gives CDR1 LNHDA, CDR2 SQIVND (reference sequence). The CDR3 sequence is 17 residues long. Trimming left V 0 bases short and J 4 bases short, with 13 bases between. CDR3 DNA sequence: TGTGCCAGTAGTATAGATGGCGCCCTGAGAGGGGCCAACGTCCTGACTTTC. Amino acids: CASSIDGALRGANVLTF.

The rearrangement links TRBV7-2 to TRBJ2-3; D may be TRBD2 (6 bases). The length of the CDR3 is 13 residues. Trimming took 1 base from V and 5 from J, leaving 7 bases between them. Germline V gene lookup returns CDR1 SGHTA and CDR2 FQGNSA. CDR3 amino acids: CASSLGGLDTQYF. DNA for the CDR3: TGTGCCAGCAGCTTAGGGGGACTAGATACGCAGTATTTT.

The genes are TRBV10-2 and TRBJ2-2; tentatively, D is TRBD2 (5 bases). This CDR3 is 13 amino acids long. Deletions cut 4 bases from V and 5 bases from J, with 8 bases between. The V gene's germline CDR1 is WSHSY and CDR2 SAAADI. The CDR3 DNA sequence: TGCGCCAGCAGTGGACTATCTACCGGGGAGCTGTTTTTT. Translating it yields CASSGLSTGELFF.

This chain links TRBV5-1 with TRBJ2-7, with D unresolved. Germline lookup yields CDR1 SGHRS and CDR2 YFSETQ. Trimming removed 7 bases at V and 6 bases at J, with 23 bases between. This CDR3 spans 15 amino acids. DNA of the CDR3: TGCGCCAGCTCCCCCACGAGGACCCCTGTGAGCGAGCAGTACTTC. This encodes CASSPTRTPVSEQYF.

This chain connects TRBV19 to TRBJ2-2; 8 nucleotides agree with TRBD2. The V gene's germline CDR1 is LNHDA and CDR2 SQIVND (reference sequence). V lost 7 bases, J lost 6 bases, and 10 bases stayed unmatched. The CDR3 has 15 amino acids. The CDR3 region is CASISVGGRPGELFF. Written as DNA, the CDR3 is TGTGCCAGTATCAGTGTTGGCGGGAGGCCCGGGGAGCTGTTTTTT.